This record looks at one T cell receptor beta chain sequence and its context. Its antigen is still unknown. This entry is derived from a study of T cell repertoires in cytomegalovirus infection. Study context: Through public TCR beta signatures, both CMV infection and matching HLA type were indicated.

V was pared by 7 bases and J by 5 bases, with 9 bases of the junction left unmatched. This CDR3 region has 15 residues. From germline, CDR1 is MNHEY and CDR2 SMNVEV (reference sequence). Study results and limitations: Ex vivo, HLA-C-restricted CMV-specific TCR beta clonotypes prevailed over the rest of the response.

TCRdb reprocessed the reads with MiXCR, giving one entry per CDR3 protein. The sample holds 200,000 to 300,000 distinct CDR3 sequences, roughly 13% seen once. This chain connects TRBV27 to TRBJ2-7; 12 bases fit TRBD1. The sequenced sample consisted of PBMCs. This TCR was recovered from a human donor in good health (CMV status not recorded). Some clones in this sample may be carry-over from other donors' samples. CDR3 region: CASTSPGQGAHEQYF. CDR3 DNA: TGTGCCAGCACCTCTCCGGGACAGGGGGCACACGAGCAGTACTTC.